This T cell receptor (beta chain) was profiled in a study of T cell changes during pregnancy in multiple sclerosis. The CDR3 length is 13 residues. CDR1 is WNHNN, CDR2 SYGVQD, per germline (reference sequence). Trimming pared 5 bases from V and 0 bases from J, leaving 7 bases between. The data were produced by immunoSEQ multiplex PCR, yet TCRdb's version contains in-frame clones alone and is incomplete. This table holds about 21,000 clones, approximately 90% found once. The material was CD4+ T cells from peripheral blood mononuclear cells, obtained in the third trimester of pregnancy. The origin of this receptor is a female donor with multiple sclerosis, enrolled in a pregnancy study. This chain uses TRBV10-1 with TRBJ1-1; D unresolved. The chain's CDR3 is CASSRDMNTEAFF. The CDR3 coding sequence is TGCGCCAGCAGTCGTGACATGAACACTGAAGCTTTCTTT.